This is a list of T cell receptor beta chains from one sample in a study of shared clonotypes between healthy human individuals. Measured with immunoSEQ multiplex PCR; TCRdb has only the in-frame clones, and not every one. The table includes approximately 980,000 clones, around 80% detected once. Sequencing was performed on memory CD4+ T cells sorted from blood. Every receptor here comes from a man between 18 and 35 years old in good health. The CDR3 runs from the conserved cysteine through the conserved F or W. A D gene is named only where the DNA matches it firmly. Part of the rows lack a size; the others show once, few, many or a class for expanded clones.

clone_size,v_call,d_call,j_call,cdr3_aa,cdr3_nt
NA,TRBV19,TRBD1,TRBJ1-6,CASKGQVDSPLHF,TGTGCCAGCAAAGGACAGGTCGATTCACCCCTCCACTTT
NA,TRBV15,NA,TRBJ1-1,CATSRDVPNTEAFF,TGTGCCACCAGCAGAGACGTCCCGAACACTGAAGCTTTCTTT
NA,TRBV10-3,NA,TRBJ2-6,CAISEGRGSGANVLTF,TGTGCCATCAGTGAGGGCAGGGGCTCTGGGGCCAACGTCCTGACTTTC
NA,TRBV7-3,NA,TRBJ2-5,CASSLGGRETQYF,TGTGCCAGCAGCCTTGGAGGGCGGGAGACCCAGTACTTC
NA,TRBV14,TRBD2,TRBJ2-3,CASSPSLAVTDTQYF,TGTGCCAGCAGCCCATCTCTAGCGGTGACAGATACGCAGTATTTT
NA,TRBV7-2,NA,TRBJ1-5,CASSGQSNQPQHF,TGTGCCAGCAGCGGGCAGAGCAATCAGCCCCAGCATTTT
few,TRBV30,TRBD1,TRBJ1-4,CAWRKGDRVEEKLFF,TGTGCCTGGAGGAAGGGGGACAGGGTCGAAGAAAAACTGTTTTTT
once,TRBV2,NA,TRBJ2-5,CASATHETQYF,TGTGCCAGCGCGACCCATGAGACCCAGTACTTC
NA,TRBV30,NA,TRBJ1-5,CAWSGGDSNQPQHF,TGTGCCTGGAGTGGAGGGGATAGCAATCAGCCCCAGCATTTT
NA,TRBV5-1,NA,TRBJ2-7,CASSLQRNSYEQYF,TGCGCCAGCAGCTTGCAGCGGAACTCCTACGAGCAGTACTTC
NA,TRBV19,TRBD1,TRBJ2-5,CASSEDRASVTQYF,TGTGCCAGTAGCGAGGACAGGGCGAGTGTTACCCAGTACTTC
few,TRBV30,NA,TRBJ1-2,CAWTILASGGYTF,TGTGCCTGGACGATCCTAGCCAGTGGTGGCTACACCTTC
few,TRBV18,TRBD2,TRBJ2-7,CASSRTSGSYEQYF,TGTGCCAGCTCACGGACTAGCGGCTCCTACGAGCAGTACTTC
NA,TRBV5-6,TRBD1,TRBJ1-2,CASSVWDRVNYGYTF,TGTGCCAGCAGCGTGTGGGACAGGGTTAACTATGGCTACACCTTC